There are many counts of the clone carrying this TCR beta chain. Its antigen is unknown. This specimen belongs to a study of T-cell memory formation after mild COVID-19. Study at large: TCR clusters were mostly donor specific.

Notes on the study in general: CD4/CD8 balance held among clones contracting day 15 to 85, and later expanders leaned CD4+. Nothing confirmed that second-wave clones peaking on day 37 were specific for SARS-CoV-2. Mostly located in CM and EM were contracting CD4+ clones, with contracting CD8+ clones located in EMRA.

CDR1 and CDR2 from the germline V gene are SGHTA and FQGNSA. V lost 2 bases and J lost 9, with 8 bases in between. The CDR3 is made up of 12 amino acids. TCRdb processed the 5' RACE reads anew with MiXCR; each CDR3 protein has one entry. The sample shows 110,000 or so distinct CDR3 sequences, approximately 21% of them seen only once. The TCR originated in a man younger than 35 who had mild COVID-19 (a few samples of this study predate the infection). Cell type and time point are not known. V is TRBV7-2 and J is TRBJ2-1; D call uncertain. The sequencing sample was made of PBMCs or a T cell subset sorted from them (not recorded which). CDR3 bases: TGTGCCAGCAGCTTAACTGCCCGTGAGCAGTTCTTC. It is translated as CASSLTAREQFF. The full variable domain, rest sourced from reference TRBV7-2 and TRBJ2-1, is GAGVSQSPSNKVTEKGKDVELRCDPISGHTALYWYRQSLGQGLEFLIYFQGNSAPDKSGLPSDRFSAERTGGSVSTLTIQRTQQEDSAVYLCASSLTAREQFFGPGTRLTVL.